The subject of this entry is one TCR beta chain. This record belongs to a study of immune evolution from preneoplasia to lung adenocarcinoma. The germline CDR1 and CDR2 sequences are MDHEN and SYDVKM. The CDR3 extends over 13 amino acids. V was cut by 2 bases and J by 8 bases, with 11 bases left in between. TCRdb's copy holds only in-frame clones and misses some; the assay was immunoSEQ multiplex PCR. The repertoire holds some 10,000 clones, with around 79% as singletons. Resections took place in Japan or China from about 2013 to 2018. Sequenced material: FFPE minimally invasive lung adenocarcinoma tissue. J is TRBJ2-3 and V is TRBV28; D is unclear. This TCR came from an older donor with lung adenocarcinoma. The CDR3 loop is CASSLQELGTQYF. The CDR3 region has the DNA TGTGCCAGCAGTTTACAAGAGTTGGGTACGCAGTATTTT.